What follows describes a single TCR beta chain. The germline V gene encodes CDR1 KGHSH and CDR2 LQKENI. This CDR3 is built from 18 residues. J was trimmed by 0 bases and V by 4 bases; bases with no gene match: 11. The data derive from a study of OX40 agonist ivuxolimab in advanced cancers. Study overall: Those enrolled were roughly 80% male, with a mean age of around 58 years and ages from about 20 to 85.

The repertoire was sequenced with immunoSEQ multiplex PCR; TCRdb's copy has only in-frame clones and lacks some. The sample shows under 80,000 clones, about 89% of them seen only once. Any history of autoimmune disease or systemic immunosuppression disqualified patients. This sequence originates from an adult with an advanced solid tumor such as melanoma, head and neck, liver or kidney cancer. The rearrangement joins TRBV18 to TRBJ1-4, with 7 bases fitting TRBD1. The sequencing here drew on CD4+ or CD8+ T cells sorted from blood, taken in a trial of the OX40 agonist ivuxolimab. The CDR3 DNA follows: TGTGCCAGCTCACAAAGCTGGACAGGCATTGCAACTAATGAAAAACTGTTTTTT. It translates to CASSQSWTGIATNEKLFF. The entire variable domain, with the rest obtained from reference TRBV18 and TRBJ1-4, is as follows: NAGVMQNPRHLVRRRGQEARLRCSPMKGHSHVYWYRQLPEEGLKFMVYLQKENIIDESGMPKERFSAEFPKEGPSILRIQQVVRGDSAAYFCASSQSWTGIATNEKLFFGSGTQLSVL.